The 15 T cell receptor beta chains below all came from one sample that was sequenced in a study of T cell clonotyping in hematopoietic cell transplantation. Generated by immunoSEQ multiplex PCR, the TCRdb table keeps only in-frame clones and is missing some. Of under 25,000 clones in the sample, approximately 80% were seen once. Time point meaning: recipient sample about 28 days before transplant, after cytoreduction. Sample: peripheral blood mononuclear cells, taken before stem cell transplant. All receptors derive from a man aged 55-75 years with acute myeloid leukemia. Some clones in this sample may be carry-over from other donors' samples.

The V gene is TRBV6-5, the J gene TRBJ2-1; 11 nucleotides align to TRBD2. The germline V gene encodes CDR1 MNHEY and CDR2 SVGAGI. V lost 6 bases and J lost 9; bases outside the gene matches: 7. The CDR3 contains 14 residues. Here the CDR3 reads CASSLSGGASEQFF. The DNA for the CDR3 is TGTGCCAGCAGCCTTAGCGGGGGGGCCTCTGAGCAGTTCTTC.

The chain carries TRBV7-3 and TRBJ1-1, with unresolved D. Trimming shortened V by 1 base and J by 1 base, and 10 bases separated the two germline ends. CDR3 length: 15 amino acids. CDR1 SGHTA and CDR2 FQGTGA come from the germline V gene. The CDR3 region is CASSLSGPPNTEAFF. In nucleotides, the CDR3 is TGTGCCAGCAGCTTAAGCGGGCCACCGAACACTGAAGCTTTCTTT.

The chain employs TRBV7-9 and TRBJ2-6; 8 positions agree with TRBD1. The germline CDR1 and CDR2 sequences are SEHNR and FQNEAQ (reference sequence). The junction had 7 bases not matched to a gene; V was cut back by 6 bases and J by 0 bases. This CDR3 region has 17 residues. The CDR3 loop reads CASREDRVLSGANVLTF. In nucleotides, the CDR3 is TGTGCCAGCAGGGAGGACAGGGTTCTCTCTGGGGCCAACGTCCTGACTTTC.

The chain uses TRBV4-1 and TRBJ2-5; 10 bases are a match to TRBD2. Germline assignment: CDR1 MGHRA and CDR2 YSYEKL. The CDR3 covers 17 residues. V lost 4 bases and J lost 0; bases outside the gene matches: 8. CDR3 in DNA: TGCGCCAGCAGCCTAAGTCTTCTAGCGGGGGACCAAGAGACCCAGTACTTC. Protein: CASSLSLLAGDQETQYF.

CDR3 amino acids: CAWSVQGSDSPLHF. The CDR3 bases are TGTGCCTGGAGTGTACAGGGTTCGGATTCACCCCTCCACTTT. This sequence joins TRBV30 and TRBJ1-6, with D tentatively TRBD1 (6 bases). V was shortened by 0 bases and J by 8 bases, with 11 bases between the two germline ends. Germline V gene data show CDR1 as GTSNPN and CDR2 as SVGIG (reference sequence). This CDR3 has 14 amino acids.

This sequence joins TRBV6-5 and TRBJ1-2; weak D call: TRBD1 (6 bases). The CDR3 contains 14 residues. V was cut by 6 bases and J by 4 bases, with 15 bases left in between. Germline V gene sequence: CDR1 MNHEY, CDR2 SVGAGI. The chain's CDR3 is CASRTPGVAYGYTF. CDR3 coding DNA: TGTGCCAGCAGAACCCCAGGGGTAGCCTATGGCTACACCTTC.

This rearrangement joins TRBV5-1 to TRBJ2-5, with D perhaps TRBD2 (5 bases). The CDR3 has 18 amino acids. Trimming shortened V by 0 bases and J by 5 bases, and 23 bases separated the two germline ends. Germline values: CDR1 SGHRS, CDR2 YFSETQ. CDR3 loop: CASSLVFSRGSSWETQYF. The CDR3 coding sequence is TGCGCCAGCAGCTTGGTCTTCAGCCGAGGGTCCTCGTGGGAGACCCAGTACTTC.

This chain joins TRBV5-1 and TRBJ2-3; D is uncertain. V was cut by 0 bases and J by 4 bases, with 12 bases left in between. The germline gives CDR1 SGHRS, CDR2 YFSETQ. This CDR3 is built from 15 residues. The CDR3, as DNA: TGCGCCAGCAGCTTGGAGGGCCGGATAGCAGATACGCAGTATTTT. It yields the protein CASSLEGRIADTQYF.

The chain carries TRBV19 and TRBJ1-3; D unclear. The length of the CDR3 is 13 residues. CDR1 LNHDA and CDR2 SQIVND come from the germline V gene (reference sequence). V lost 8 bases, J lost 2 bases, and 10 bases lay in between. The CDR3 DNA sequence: TGTGCCAGTGCAGAGGTCGCTGGAAACACCATATATTTT. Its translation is CASAEVAGNTIYF.

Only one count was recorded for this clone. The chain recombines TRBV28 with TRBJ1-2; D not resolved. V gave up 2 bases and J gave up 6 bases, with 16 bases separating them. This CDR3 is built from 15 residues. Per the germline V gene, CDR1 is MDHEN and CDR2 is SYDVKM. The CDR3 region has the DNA TGTGCCAGCAGTTTACCTTGGACGGATTCGAATGGCTACACCTTC. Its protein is CASSLPWTDSNGYTF.

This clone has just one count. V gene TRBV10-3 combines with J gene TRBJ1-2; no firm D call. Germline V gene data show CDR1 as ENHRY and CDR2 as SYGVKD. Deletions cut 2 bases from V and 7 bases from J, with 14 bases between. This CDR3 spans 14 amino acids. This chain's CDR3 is CAISEVASYAGYTF. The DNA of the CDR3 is TGTGCCATCAGTGAGGTAGCCTCCTACGCTGGCTACACCTTC.

The CDR3 loop is CASSFSGEADYGYTF. CDR3 in DNA: TGCGCCAGCAGCTTCTCAGGGGAGGCGGACTATGGCTACACCTTC. This chain joins TRBV5-1 and TRBJ1-2; D might be TRBD1 (6 bases). V dropped 2 bases and J dropped 3 bases, with 14 bases sitting between them. There are 15 residues in the CDR3. The germline CDR1 and CDR2 sequences are SGHRS and YFSETQ.

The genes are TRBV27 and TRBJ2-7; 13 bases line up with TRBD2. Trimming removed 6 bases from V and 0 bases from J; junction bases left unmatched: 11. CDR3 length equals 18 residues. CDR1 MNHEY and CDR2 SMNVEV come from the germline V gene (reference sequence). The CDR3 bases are TGTGCCAGCAGGGAGACTAGCGGGGGGCTTAGGAACTCCTACGAGCAGTACTTC. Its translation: CASRETSGGLRNSYEQYF.

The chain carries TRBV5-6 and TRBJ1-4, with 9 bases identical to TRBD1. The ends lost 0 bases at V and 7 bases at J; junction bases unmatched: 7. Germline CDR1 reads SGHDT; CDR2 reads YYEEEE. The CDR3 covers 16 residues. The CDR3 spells CASSLGNRGQGEKLFF. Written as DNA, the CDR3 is TGTGCCAGCAGCTTGGGAAACAGGGGGCAGGGTGAAAAACTGTTTTTT.

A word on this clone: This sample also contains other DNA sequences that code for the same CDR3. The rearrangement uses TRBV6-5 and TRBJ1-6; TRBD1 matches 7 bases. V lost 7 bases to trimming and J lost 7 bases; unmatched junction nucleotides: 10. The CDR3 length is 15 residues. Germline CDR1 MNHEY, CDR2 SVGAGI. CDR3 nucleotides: TGTGCCAGCACGCGGGACAGAGGGAACAATTCACCCCTCCACTTT. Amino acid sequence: CASTRDRGNNSPLHF.